The 10 T cell receptor beta chains below all came from one sample that was sequenced in a study of control samples from healthy donors and cancer patients. The repertoire was sequenced with immunoSEQ multiplex PCR; TCRdb's copy has only in-frame clones and lacks some. This table has under 200,000 clones, about 94% appearing once. The sample taken for sequencing was PBMCs. The source is a man between 60 and 75 years old with colorectal cancer.

The gene calls are TRBV6-4 and TRBJ2-7; the match to TRBD1 covers 7 bases. Germline CDR1 reads MRHNA; CDR2 reads SNTAGT. The CDR3 totals 14 residues. The V segment lost 4 bases and the J segment 1 base; nucleotides outside the gene matches: 4. The CDR3 is CASSASTGSYEQYF. The CDR3 DNA sequence: TGTGCCAGCAGTGCTTCGACAGGGTCCTACGAGCAGTACTTC.

The chain couples TRBV5-1 to TRBJ2-2; D is undetermined. Germline loops: CDR1 SGHRS, CDR2 YFSETQ. CDR3 size: 15 residues. V shed 4 bases and J shed 2 bases, with 12 bases lying between them. The CDR3 loop reads CASSVGRYNTGELFF. The CDR3 DNA reads as TGCGCCAGCAGCGTCGGACGGTATAACACCGGGGAGCTGTTTTTT. Filled out from reference TRBV5-1 and TRBJ2-2, the complete variable domain reads KAGVTQTPRYLIKTRGQQVTLSCSPISGHRSVSWYQQTPGQGLQFLFEYFSETQRNKGNFPGRFSGRQFSNSRSEMNVSTLELGDSALYLCASSVGRYNTGELFFGEGSRLTVL.

This chain links TRBV19 with TRBJ1-2; D gene ambiguous. Trimming stripped 5 bases from V and 9 bases from J, with 13 bases between. Per germline, CDR1 LNHDA and CDR2 SQIVND (reference sequence). The CDR3 runs 12 residues. The CDR3 coding sequence is TGTGCCAGTAGTGCCCCTCCTCAGCGCTACACCTTC. Protein product: CASSAPPQRYTF.

The chain couples TRBV6-5 to TRBJ1-2; D ambiguous. With 4 bases removed from V and 8 bases from J, the gap between germline ends came to 11 bases. From germline, CDR1 is MNHEY and CDR2 SVGAGI. The CDR3 length is 12 residues. This chain's CDR3 is CASSFRLEGYTF. CDR3 DNA sequence: TGTGCCAGCAGTTTTCGTTTGGAGGGCTACACCTTC.

This chain connects TRBV29-1 to TRBJ2-7; D possibly corresponds to TRBD2 (5 bases). The V end lost 2 bases, the J end lost 3 bases, and 5 bases lay between the germline ends. The V gene's germline CDR1 is SQVTM and CDR2 ANQGSEA. The CDR3 length is 11 residues. CDR3 DNA: TGCAGCGTTGAACGGGACTACGAGCAGTACTTC. This codes for CSVERDYEQYF.

The chain couples TRBV3-1 (or the pseudogene TRBV3-2) to TRBJ1-1; possibly TRBD1 for D (5 bases). Germline V CDR1 and CDR2: LGHDT, YNNKEL (reference sequence). The CDR3 runs 15 residues. V was pared by 0 bases and J by 7 bases, with 15 bases between. As DNA, the CDR3 is TGTGCCAGCAGCCAAGATGAGGAAGGCAGGGATGAAGCTTTCTTT. Protein: CASSQDEEGRDEAFF.

The V gene is TRBV6-2 or TRBV6-3, the J gene TRBJ2-3, with D perhaps TRBD1 (6 bases). CDR3 length: 15 residues. The germline CDR1 and CDR2 sequences are MNHEY and SVGEGT. Trimming pared 2 bases from V and 2 bases from J, leaving 11 bases between. The CDR3 DNA sequence: TGTGCCAGCAGTTACGACAGGTCCTCCACAGATACGCAGTATTTT. Its protein product is CASSYDRSSTDTQYF.

The chain couples TRBV4-2 to TRBJ1-6; D uncertain. V was cut by 0 bases and J by 4 bases, with 10 bases left in between. This CDR3 comprises 16 residues. Germline V gene sequence: CDR1 LGHNA, CDR2 YNFKEQ. CDR3 sequence reads: CASSQDLTDYNSPLHF. The CDR3 DNA reads TGTGCCAGCAGCCAAGATCTAACCGATTATAATTCACCCCTCCACTTT.

The V gene is TRBV6-6, the J gene TRBJ2-4; 8 nucleotides line up with TRBD2. J gave up 10 bases and V 5 bases, and 19 bases lay outside the gene matches. In germline, CDR1 is MNHNY, CDR2 SVGAGI (reference sequence). The CDR3 spans 17 residues. The CDR3 DNA sequence: TGTGCCAGCAGTCGCAGCGTGGCGGGGGGACCTCAGGGGATTCAGTACTTC. It is translated as CASSRSVAGGPQGIQYF.

This sequence joins TRBV29-1 and TRBJ1-1; D ambiguous. The V and J ends lost 1 base and 4 bases respectively, with 10 bases between them. The CDR3 contains 13 residues. Germline CDR1 reads SQVTM; CDR2 reads ANQGSEA. CDR3 in amino acids: CSVEGQKVTEAFF. The CDR3 DNA reads TGCAGCGTTGAAGGGCAAAAGGTCACTGAAGCTTTCTTT.